Sequencing of this T cell receptor (beta chain) was carried out in a study of chemoradiotherapy in HPV16-positive cancers. Study-wide background: Functional T-cell assays on a couple of HPV16-positive patients' cells defined candidate HPV-specific clones and common TCR motifs.

There are 16 residues in the CDR3. The junction had 7 bases not matched to a gene; V was cut back by 2 bases and J by 1 base. Germline CDR1 and CDR2: SEHNR and FQNEAQ (reference sequence). Repeated repertoire sampling spanned the course of chemoradiotherapy. Data came from immunoSEQ multiplex PCR; TCRdb stores just in-frame clones and leaves some out. This sample has around 30,000 clones, with around 93% found just once. The TCR comes from a human donor with HPV-associated anogenital cancer. The V call is TRBV7-9, the J call TRBJ2-7; TRBD2 aligns across 8 bases. The sample in question was blood, obtained from a patient who underwent chemoradiotherapy. DNA for the CDR3: TGTGCCAGCAGCTTAAACGCGGGGGGTTGGTCCTACGAGCAGTACTTC. Residues: CASSLNAGGWSYEQYF. Using reference TRBV7-9 and TRBJ2-7 for the parts outside the CDR3, the full variable domain is DTGVSQNPRHKITKRGQNVTFRCDPISEHNRLYWYRQTLGQGPEFLTYFQNEAQLEKSRLLSDRFSAERPKGSFSTLEIQRTEQGDSAMYLCASSLNAGGWSYEQYFGPGTRLTVT.